The entry below gives a single TCR beta chain sequence along with its context. The data are from a study of OX40 agonist ivuxolimab in advanced cancers. The data were produced by immunoSEQ multiplex PCR, yet TCRdb's version contains in-frame clones alone and is incomplete. The data contain 50,000 to 65,000 clones, approximately 90% of them singletons. The germline V gene encodes CDR1 MNHEY and CDR2 SMNVEV (reference sequence). V shed 5 bases and J 7 bases; nucleotides not matched to a gene: 10. The CDR3 sequence is 15 residues long. The clonotype was recovered from an adult with an advanced solid tumor such as melanoma, head and neck, liver or kidney cancer. The chain links TRBV27 to TRBJ2-1, with TRBD1 matching over 8 bases. This specimen was CD4+ or CD8+ T cells sorted from blood, taken in a trial of the OX40 agonist ivuxolimab. CDR3 nucleotides: TGTGCCAGCAGTCCCGGACAGGGATACTTGAATGAGCAGTTCTTC. Protein sequence: CASSPGQGYLNEQFF.